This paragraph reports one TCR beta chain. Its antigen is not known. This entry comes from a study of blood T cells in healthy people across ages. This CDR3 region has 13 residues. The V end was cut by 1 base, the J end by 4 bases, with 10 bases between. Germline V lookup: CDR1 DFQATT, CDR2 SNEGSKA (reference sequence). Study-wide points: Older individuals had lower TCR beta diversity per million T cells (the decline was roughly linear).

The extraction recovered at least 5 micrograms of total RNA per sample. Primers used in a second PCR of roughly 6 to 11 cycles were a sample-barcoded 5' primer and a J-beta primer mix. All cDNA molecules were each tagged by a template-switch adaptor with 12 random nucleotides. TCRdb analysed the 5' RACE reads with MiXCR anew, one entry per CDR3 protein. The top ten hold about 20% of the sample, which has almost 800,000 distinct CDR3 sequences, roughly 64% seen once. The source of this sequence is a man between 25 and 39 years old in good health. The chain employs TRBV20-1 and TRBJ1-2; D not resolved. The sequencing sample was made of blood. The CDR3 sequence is CSARVQLLYGYTF. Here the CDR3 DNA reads TGCAGTGCTAGAGTTCAGCTCCTCTATGGCTACACCTTC.